This TCR beta chain was observed in a study of cytomegalovirus exposure and HLA in healthy donors. Study details: Falling in the Caucasian-associated ancestry cluster were less than 85% of 398 genotyped donors. Study findings and constraints: Most of the TCR beta V segments (in an earlier analysis) were productive either about 87% or about 30% of the time. Relative to equally common others, HLA-associated TCR beta chains showed greater clonal expansion in a later analysis. In a later analysis, several top co-occurrence clusters appeared linked to parvovirus B19, influenza, CMV and Epstein-Barr virus.

The PCR had 60 Vbeta and 13 Jbeta primers. Using immunoSEQ multiplex PCR, the repertoire was profiled, and TCRdb retains in-frame clones only, with some absent. The sample carries some 200,000 clones, roughly 78% recorded once. As concerns this clone: The antigen remains undetermined.

The V and J ends lost 4 bases and 4 bases, in that order; junction bases with no gene match: 10. CDR1 and CDR2 from the germline V gene are ENHRY and SYGVKD. This CDR3 contains 17 residues. Sequenced material: PBMCs. The rearrangement joins TRBV10-3 to TRBJ2-6, with 7 bases that match TRBD2. This receptor was identified in a girl aged 5-17 years in good health and CMV-seropositive. The CDR3, as DNA: TGTGCCATCAGTGTTGGGGAGGGACTGCCCGGGGCCAACGTCCTGACTTTC. It specifies CAISVGEGLPGANVLTF.